The present entry profiles one TCR beta chain with its context. Antigen: not known. CDR1 and CDR2 from the germline V gene are SQVTM and ANQGSEA. The CDR3 covers 11 residues. The data belong to a study of CXCR3-negative and CXCR3-positive naive CD8 T cells. Study-wide findings and caveats: TRB CDR3 properties indicated TCR strength, while surface CD5 was similar across naive subsets. Comparably high diversity marked both naive subsets, whereas memory CD8+ cells had much lower diversity. CXCR3-negative and CXCR3-positive naive cells shared comparable TRBV-TRBJ usage, but memory cells did not.

cDNA libraries for TRB were generated by 5' RACE incorporating UMI labels. TCRdb re-called the 5' RACE reads, yielding one record per CDR3 amino acid sequence without DNA. The listing contains about 81,000 distinct CDR3 sequences. The sequenced sample consisted of naive CXCR3- CD8+ T cells from blood. The subset was: CD45RO-CCR7+CD27+CD95- naive CD8+ T cells lacking CXCR3 (TNR3-). The chain uses TRBV29-1 and TRBJ2-1. This TCR was recovered from a human donor in good health. Some clones in this sample may be carry-over from other donors' samples. CDR3 region: CSHGMYNEQFF.